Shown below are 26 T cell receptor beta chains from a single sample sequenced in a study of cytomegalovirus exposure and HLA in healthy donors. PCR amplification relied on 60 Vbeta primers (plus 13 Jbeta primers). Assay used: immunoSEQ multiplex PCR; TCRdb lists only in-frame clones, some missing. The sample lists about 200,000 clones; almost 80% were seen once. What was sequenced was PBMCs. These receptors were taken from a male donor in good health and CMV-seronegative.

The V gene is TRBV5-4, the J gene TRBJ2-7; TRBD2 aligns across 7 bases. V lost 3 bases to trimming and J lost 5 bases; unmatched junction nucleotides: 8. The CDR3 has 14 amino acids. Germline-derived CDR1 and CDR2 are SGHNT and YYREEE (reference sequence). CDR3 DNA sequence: TGTGCCAGCAGCTCTGGGGGGGGAAGGGACGAGCAGTACTTC. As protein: CASSSGGGRDEQYF.

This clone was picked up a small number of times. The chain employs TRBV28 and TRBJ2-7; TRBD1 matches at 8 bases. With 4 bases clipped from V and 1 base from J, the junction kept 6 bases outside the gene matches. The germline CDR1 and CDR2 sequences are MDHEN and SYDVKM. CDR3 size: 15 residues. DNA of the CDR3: TGTGCCAGCAGTTATTGGACAGGGCGGTCCTACGAGCAGTACTTC. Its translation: CASSYWTGRSYEQYF.

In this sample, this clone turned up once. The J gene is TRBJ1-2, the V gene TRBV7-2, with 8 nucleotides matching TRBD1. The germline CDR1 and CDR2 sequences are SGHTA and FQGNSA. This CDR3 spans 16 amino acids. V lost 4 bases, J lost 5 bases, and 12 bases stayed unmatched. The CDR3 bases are TGTGCCAGCAGCTCCCCGGGACAGGCAAAGGGGTATGGCTACACCTTC. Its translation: CASSSPGQAKGYGYTF.

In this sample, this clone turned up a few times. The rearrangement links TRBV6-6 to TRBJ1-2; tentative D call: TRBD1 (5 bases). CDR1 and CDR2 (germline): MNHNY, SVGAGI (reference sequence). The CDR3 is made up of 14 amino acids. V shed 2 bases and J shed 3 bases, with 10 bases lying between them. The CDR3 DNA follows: TGTGCCAGCAGTTACGACGGGGGATACTATGGCTACACCTTC. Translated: CASSYDGGYYGYTF.

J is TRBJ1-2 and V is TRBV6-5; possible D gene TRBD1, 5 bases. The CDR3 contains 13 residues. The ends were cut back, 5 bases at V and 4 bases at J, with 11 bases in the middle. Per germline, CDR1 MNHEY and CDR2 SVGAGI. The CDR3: CASSESGGYGYTF. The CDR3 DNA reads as TGTGCCAGCAGTGAATCCGGGGGCTATGGCTACACCTTC.

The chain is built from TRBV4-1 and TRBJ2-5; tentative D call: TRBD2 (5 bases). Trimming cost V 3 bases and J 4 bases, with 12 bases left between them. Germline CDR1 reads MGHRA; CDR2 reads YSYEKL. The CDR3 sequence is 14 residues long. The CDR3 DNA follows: TGCGCCAGCAGCCAGGTCGAAGGAGGAGAGACCCAGTACTTC. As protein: CASSQVEGGETQYF.

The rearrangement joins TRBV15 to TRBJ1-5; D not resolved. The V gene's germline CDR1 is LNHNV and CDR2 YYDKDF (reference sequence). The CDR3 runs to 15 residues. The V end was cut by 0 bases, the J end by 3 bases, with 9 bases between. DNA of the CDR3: TGTGCCACCAGCAGAGATCTTACAACCAATCAGCCCCAGCATTTT. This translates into CATSRDLTTNQPQHF. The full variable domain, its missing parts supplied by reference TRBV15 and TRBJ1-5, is DAMVIQNPRYQVTQFGKPVTLSCSQTLNHNVMYWYQQKSSQAPKLLFHYYDKDFNNEADTPDNFQSRRPNTSFCFLDIRSPGLGDTAMYLCATSRDLTTNQPQHFGDGTRLSIL.

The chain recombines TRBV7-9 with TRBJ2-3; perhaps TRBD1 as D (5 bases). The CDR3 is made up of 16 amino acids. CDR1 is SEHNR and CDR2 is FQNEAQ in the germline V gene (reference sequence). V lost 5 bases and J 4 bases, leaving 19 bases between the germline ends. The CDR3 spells CASSPRPPLGADTQYF. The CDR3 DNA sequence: TGTGCCAGCAGCCCTCGGCCGCCCCTAGGGGCAGATACGCAGTATTTT.

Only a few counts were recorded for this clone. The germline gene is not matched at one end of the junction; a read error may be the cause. CDR3 in DNA: TGTTCCAGCAGCTTAGCCGGGACTAGCGTGGACGAGCAGTACTTC. Residues: CSSSLAGTSVDEQYF. The gene calls are TRBV7-9 and TRBJ2-7; 10 bases match TRBD2. CDR3 length equals 15 residues. Germline V lookup: CDR1 SEHNR, CDR2 FQNEAQ (reference sequence).

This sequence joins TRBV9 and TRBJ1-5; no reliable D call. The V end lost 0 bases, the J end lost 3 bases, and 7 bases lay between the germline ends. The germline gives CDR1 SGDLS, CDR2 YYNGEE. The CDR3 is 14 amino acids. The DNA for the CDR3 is TGTGCCAGCAGCGTAGGCAGTGACAATCAGCCCCAGCATTTT. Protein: CASSVGSDNQPQHF.

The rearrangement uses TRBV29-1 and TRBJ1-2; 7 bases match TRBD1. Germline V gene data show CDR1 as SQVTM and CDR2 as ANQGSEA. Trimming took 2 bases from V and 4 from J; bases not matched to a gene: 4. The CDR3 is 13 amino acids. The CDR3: CSVELGTAYGYTF. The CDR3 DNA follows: TGCAGCGTTGAACTTGGGACAGCCTATGGCTACACCTTC. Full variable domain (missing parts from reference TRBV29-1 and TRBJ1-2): SAVISQKPSRDICQRGTSLTIQCQVDSQVTMMFWYRQQPGQSLTLIATANQGSEATYESGFVIDKFPISRPNLTFSTLTVSNMSPEDSSIYLCSVELGTAYGYTFGSGTRLTVV.

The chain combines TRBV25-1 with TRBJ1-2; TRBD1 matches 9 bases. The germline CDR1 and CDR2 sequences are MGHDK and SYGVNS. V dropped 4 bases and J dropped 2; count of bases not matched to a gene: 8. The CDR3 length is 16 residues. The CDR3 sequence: CASSGPGQGLNYGYTF. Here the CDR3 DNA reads TGTGCCAGCAGTGGACCGGGACAGGGCCTCAACTATGGCTACACCTTC.

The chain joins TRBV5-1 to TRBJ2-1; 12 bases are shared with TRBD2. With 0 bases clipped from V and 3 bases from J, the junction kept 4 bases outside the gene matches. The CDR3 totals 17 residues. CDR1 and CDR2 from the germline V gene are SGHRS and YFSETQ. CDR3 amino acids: CASSLGASGRVYNEQFF. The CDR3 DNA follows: TGCGCCAGCAGCTTGGGGGCTAGCGGGAGGGTCTACAATGAGCAGTTCTTC.

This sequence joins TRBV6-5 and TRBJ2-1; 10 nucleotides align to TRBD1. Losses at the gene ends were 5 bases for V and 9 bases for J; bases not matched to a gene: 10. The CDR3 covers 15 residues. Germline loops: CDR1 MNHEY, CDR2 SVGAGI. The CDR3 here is CASSPRDRGTGEQFF. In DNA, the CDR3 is TGTGCCAGCAGTCCGCGGGACAGGGGTACGGGTGAGCAGTTCTTC.

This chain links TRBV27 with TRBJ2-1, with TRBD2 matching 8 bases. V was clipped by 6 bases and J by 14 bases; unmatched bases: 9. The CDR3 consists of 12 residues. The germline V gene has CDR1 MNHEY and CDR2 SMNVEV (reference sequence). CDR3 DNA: TGTGCCAGCAGAAACACTAGCGGCCATGAGTTCTTC. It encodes CASRNTSGHEFF.

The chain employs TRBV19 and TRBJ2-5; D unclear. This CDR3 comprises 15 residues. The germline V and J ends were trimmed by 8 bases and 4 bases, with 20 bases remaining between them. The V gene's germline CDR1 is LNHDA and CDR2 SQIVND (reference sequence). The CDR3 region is CASGQTGAPGETQYF. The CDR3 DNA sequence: TGTGCCAGTGGCCAAACGGGTGCGCCGGGAGAGACCCAGTACTTC.

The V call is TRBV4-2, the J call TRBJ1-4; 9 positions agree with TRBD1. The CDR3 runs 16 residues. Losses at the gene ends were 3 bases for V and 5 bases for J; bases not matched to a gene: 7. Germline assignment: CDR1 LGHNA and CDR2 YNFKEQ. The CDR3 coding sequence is TGTGCCAGCAGCCACCTGGGGGGGACAGGGAATGAAAAACTGTTTTTT. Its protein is CASSHLGGTGNEKLFF.

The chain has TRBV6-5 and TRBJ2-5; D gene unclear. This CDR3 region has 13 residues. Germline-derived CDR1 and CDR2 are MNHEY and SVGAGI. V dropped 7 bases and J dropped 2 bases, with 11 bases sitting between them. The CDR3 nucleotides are TGTGCCAGCAAGAGAAAGTTACAAGAGACCCAGTACTTC. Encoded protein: CASKRKLQETQYF.

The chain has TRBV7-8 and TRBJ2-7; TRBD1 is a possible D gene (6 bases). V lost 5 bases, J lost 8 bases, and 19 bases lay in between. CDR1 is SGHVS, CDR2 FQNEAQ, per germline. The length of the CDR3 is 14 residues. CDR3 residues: CASSLTGESVKQYF. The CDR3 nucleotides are TGTGCCAGCAGCCTGACAGGTGAGTCGGTGAAGCAGTACTTC.

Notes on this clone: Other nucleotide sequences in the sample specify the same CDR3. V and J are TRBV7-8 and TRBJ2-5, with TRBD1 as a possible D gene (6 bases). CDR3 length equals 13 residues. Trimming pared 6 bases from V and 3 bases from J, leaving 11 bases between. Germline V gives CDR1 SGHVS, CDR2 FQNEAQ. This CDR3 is CASSFRTEETQYF. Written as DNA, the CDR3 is TGTGCCAGCAGTTTCCGGACAGAAGAGACCCAGTACTTC.

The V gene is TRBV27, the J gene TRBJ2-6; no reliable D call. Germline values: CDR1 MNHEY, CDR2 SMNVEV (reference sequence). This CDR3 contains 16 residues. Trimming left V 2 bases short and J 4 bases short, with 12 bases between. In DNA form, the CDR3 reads TGTGCCAGCAGTTTAGGAGCTGTGGCAGGGGCCAACGTCCTGACTTTC. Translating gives CASSLGAVAGANVLTF.

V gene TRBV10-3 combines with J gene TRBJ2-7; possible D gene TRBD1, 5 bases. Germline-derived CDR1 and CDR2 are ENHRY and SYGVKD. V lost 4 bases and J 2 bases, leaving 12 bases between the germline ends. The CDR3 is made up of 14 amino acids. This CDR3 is CAISGAGQAYEQYF. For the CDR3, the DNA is TGTGCCATCAGTGGAGCAGGGCAAGCCTACGAGCAGTACTTC.

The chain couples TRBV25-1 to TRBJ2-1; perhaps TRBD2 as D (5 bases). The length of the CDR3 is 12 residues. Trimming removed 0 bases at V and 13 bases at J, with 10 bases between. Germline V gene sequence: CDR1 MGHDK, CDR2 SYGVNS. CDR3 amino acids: CASSEYGSLQFF. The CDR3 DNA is TGTGCCAGCAGTGAATATGGGAGTCTCCAGTTCTTC. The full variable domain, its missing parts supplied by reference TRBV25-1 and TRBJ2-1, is EADIYQTPRYLVIGTGKKITLECSQTMGHDKMYWYQQDPGMELHLIHYSYGVNSTEKGDLSSESTVSRIRTEHFPLTLESARPSHTSQYLCASSEYGSLQFFGPGTRLTVL.

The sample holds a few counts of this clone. The CDR3 nucleotides are TGTGCCAGCAGTGAAAACAGACAAGAGACCCAGTACTTC. It translates to CASSENRQETQYF. This chain links TRBV25-1 with TRBJ2-5; D not certain. The CDR3 loop spans 13 amino acids. V was shortened by 2 bases and J by 2 bases, with 6 bases between the two germline ends. The germline gives CDR1 MGHDK, CDR2 SYGVNS.

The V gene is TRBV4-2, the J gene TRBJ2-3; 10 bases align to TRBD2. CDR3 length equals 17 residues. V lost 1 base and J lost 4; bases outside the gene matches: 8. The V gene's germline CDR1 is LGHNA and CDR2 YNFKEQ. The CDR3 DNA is TGTGCCAGCAGCCAAGTCGCTAGCGGGAGTAGGGCAGATACGCAGTATTTT. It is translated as CASSQVASGSRADTQYF.

DNA of the CDR3: TGCGCCAGCAGCTTGGCCGGTCGAGCCGGCTACACCTTC. Translating gives CASSLAGRAGYTF. The V gene is TRBV5-1, the J gene TRBJ1-2, with unresolved D. Between the trimmed V and J ends, which lost 0 bases and 8 bases, there was a span of 11 bases. Germline lookup yields CDR1 SGHRS and CDR2 YFSETQ. This CDR3 region has 13 residues.